These 24 T cell receptor beta chains were all obtained from the same sample, sequenced in a study of T cell changes during pregnancy in multiple sclerosis (dated by TCRdb to the late 2010s). Libraries were made using the immunoSEQ multiplex PCR assay. Imported from immuneACCESS, the table was reduced by TCRdb to in-frame sequences with V and J called. These copies leave out some clones; in studies compared against another copy, an unresolved V gene accounts for under half, and the cause of the remainder is not known. Across this sample there are almost 50,000 clones, with around 94% seen only once. Approximately 0.31% of the sample is held by the ten biggest clonotypes. The specimen comprised CD4+ T cells from peripheral blood mononuclear cells, sampled in the third trimester of pregnancy. These receptor sequences come from a female donor with multiple sclerosis, enrolled in a pregnancy study.

This chain joins TRBV6-4 and TRBJ1-3, with a tentative D call TRBD1 (5 bases). The CDR3 contains 15 residues. V was clipped by 1 base and J by 2 bases, with 9 bases between them. Germline V gene data show CDR1 as MRHNA and CDR2 as SNTAGT. The CDR3 DNA sequence: TGTGCCAGCAGTGACTGGCAGGGTCCTGGAAACACCATATATTTT. As protein: CASSDWQGPGNTIYF.

The V gene is TRBV27, the J gene TRBJ2-7, with 8 bases that match TRBD1. The CDR3 contains 15 residues. The junction had 10 bases not matched to a gene; V was cut back by 4 bases and J by 5 bases. Germline V gene sequence: CDR1 MNHEY, CDR2 SMNVEV (reference sequence). The DNA of the CDR3 is TGTGCCAGCAGTTGGGCCGGACAGGGTAAACACGAGCAGTACTTC. Residues: CASSWAGQGKHEQYF.

This clone has just a few counts. The chain links TRBV5-6 to TRBJ1-2, with TRBD1 matching 7 bases. The CDR3 consists of 15 residues. Germline V CDR1 and CDR2: SGHDT, YYEEEE. The V and J ends lost 0 bases and 5 bases, in that order; junction bases with no gene match: 7. CDR3 loop: CASSLGQGGVYGYTF. The CDR3 region has the DNA TGTGCCAGCAGCTTGGGACAGGGAGGTGTTTATGGCTACACCTTC. The entire variable domain, with the rest obtained from reference TRBV5-6 and TRBJ1-2, is as follows: DAGVTQSPTHLIKTRGQQVTLRCSPKSGHDTVSWYQQALGQGPQFIFQYYEEEERQRGNFPDRFSGHQFPNYSSELNVNALLLGDSALYLCASSLGQGGVYGYTFGSGTRLTVV.

The rearrangement joins TRBV11-2 to TRBJ2-4, with D unclear. Trimming removed 1 base at V and 6 bases at J, with 13 bases between. Germline V CDR1 and CDR2: SGHAT, FQNNGV. The CDR3 extends over 15 amino acids. The CDR3 region is CASSLGATVGNIQYF. In DNA, the CDR3 is TGTGCCAGCAGCTTAGGGGCCACCGTCGGAAACATTCAGTACTTC.

The chain carries TRBV19 and TRBJ2-7, with D maybe TRBD1 (5 bases). V was cut by 3 bases and J by 2 bases, with 11 bases left in between. Germline loops: CDR1 LNHDA, CDR2 SQIVND (reference sequence). This CDR3 spans 14 amino acids. The CDR3 reads CASSISRAAYEQYF. The CDR3 DNA reads TGTGCCAGTAGTATTTCCAGGGCGGCCTACGAGCAGTACTTC.

The chain has TRBV2 and TRBJ2-2, with D possibly being TRBD2 (5 bases). Trimming shortened V by 8 bases and J by 3 bases, and 13 bases separated the two germline ends. Germline V lookup: CDR1 SNHLY, CDR2 FYNNEI. This CDR3 is 14 amino acids long. The CDR3 sequence: CASFRDFDTGELFF. The DNA for the CDR3 is TGTGCCAGCTTTCGGGATTTCGACACCGGGGAGCTGTTTTTT.

The chain is built from TRBV6-1 and TRBJ1-1; no clear D gene. The CDR3 spans 13 residues. Trimming took off 4 bases at V and 0 bases at J, with 6 bases between the two ends. Looked up from germline, CDR1 is MNHNS and CDR2 is SASEGT. The DNA for the CDR3 is TGTGCCAGCAGTGTCAGGATGAACACTGAAGCTTTCTTT. As protein: CASSVRMNTEAFF.

This chain connects TRBV18 to TRBJ1-4; unclear D gene. CDR1 is KGHSH, CDR2 LQKENI, per germline. Between the trimmed V and J ends, which lost 4 bases and 0 bases, there was a span of 6 bases. CDR3 length equals 14 residues. The CDR3: CASSLAATNEKLFF. CDR3 coding DNA: TGTGCCAGCTCACTGGCCGCAACTAATGAAAAACTGTTTTTT.

The CDR3 DNA reads as TGTGCCAGCAGCTCCAAGGACAGGGCGTTTTCTAACTATGGCTACACCTTC. Encoded protein: CASSSKDRAFSNYGYTF. The chain recombines TRBV7-2 with TRBJ1-2, with 8 bases fitting TRBD1. The germline CDR1 and CDR2 sequences are SGHTA and FQGNSA. The CDR3 runs to 17 residues. The V gene end was trimmed by 4 bases and the J gene end by 0 bases; junction bases not matched to a gene: 10. The full variable domain, its missing parts supplied by reference TRBV7-2 and TRBJ1-2, is GAGVSQSPSNKVTEKGKDVELRCDPISGHTALYWYRQSLGQGLEFLIYFQGNSAPDKSGLPSDRFSAERTGGSVSTLTIQRTQQEDSAVYLCASSSKDRAFSNYGYTFGSGTRLTVV.

This clone occurred once. The chain links TRBV12-5 to TRBJ2-7; 15 nucleotides line up with TRBD2. The V segment lost 3 bases and the J segment 2 bases; nucleotides outside the gene matches: 17. CDR3 length: 21 residues. Germline loops: CDR1 LGHNT, CDR2 FRNRAP. CDR3 protein: CASGFKPIPGLAGGTTYEQYF. The CDR3 nucleotides read TGTGCTAGTGGTTTTAAGCCGATACCGGGACTAGCGGGGGGCACTACCTACGAGCAGTACTTC.

This chain connects TRBV5-8 to TRBJ2-2; 8 nucleotides agree with TRBD1. The CDR3 loop spans 16 amino acids. Germline values: CDR1 SGHTS, CDR2 YDEGEE. J was trimmed by 4 bases and V by 4 bases; bases with no gene match: 9. For the CDR3, the DNA is TGTGCCAGCAGCCCAGGACAGGGACGCGTCACCGGGGAGCTGTTTTTT. The encoded protein is CASSPGQGRVTGELFF.

The chain employs TRBV11-2 and TRBJ1-1; D not certain. This CDR3 has 13 amino acids. The V and J ends lost 5 bases and 0 bases respectively, with 7 bases between them. Germline-derived CDR1 and CDR2 are SGHAT and FQNNGV. Written as DNA, the CDR3 is TGTGCCAGCAGCGACGGGATGAACACTGAAGCTTTCTTT. It codes for CASSDGMNTEAFF.

The chain joins TRBV2 to TRBJ1-3; no clear D gene. V shed 8 bases and J shed 0 bases, with 11 bases lying between them. CDR1 is SNHLY and CDR2 is FYNNEI in the germline V gene. The CDR3 runs to 14 residues. The CDR3 loop reads CASGQDFSGNTIYF. CDR3 nucleotide sequence: TGTGCCAGCGGGCAGGACTTCTCTGGAAACACCATATATTTT.

The genes are TRBV18 and TRBJ1-6; 7 bases align to TRBD1. CDR3 size: 16 residues. The germline CDR1 and CDR2 sequences are KGHSH and LQKENI. Unmatched junction bases numbered 12, after V lost 3 bases and J lost 10 bases. The CDR3 region is CASSPLKQGLPSPLHF. CDR3 DNA sequence: TGTGCCAGCTCACCCCTGAAACAGGGGTTGCCGTCACCCCTCCACTTT.

This rearrangement joins TRBV18 to TRBJ2-1; TRBD2 aligns across 12 bases. This CDR3 has 16 amino acids. Trimming cost V 6 bases and J 6 bases; bases outside gene matches: 9. Germline V CDR1 and CDR2: KGHSH, LQKENI. Here the CDR3 reads CASSQSPSGGGNEQFF. The DNA for the CDR3 is TGTGCCAGCTCCCAATCCCCTAGCGGGGGGGGCAATGAGCAGTTCTTC.

The rearrangement uses TRBV5-1 and TRBJ2-1; 13 bases align to TRBD2. J gave up 0 bases and V 5 bases, and 8 bases lay outside the gene matches. In germline, CDR1 is SGHRS, CDR2 YFSETQ. The CDR3 consists of 18 residues. The CDR3 loop reads CASRYRTSGRSSYNEQFF. CDR3 nucleotide sequence: TGCGCCAGCAGATATAGGACTAGCGGGAGAAGCTCCTACAATGAGCAGTTCTTC.

The chain joins TRBV9 to TRBJ1-2; 8 nucleotides match TRBD1. Germline V CDR1 and CDR2: SGDLS, YYNGEE. After removal of 4 bases from V and 4 bases from J, the junction contained 12 bases not matched to a gene. The CDR3 covers 16 residues. CDR3 nucleotides: TGTGCCAGCAGCACGAGTGGGACAGGTCGAACCTATGGCTACACCTTC. It specifies CASSTSGTGRTYGYTF.

The rearrangement uses TRBV29-1 and TRBJ2-7, with D possibly matching TRBD2 (5 bases). V dropped 7 bases and J dropped 7 bases, with 17 bases sitting between them. Germline lookup yields CDR1 SQVTM and CDR2 ANQGSEA. This CDR3 has 12 amino acids. CDR3 sequence reads: CSAGTSSEEQYF. The CDR3, as DNA: TGCAGCGCGGGAACTAGTTCCGAGGAGCAGTACTTC.

This chain uses TRBV9 with TRBJ2-7; tentative D call: TRBD2 (6 bases). There are 14 residues in the CDR3. Trimming cost V 1 base and J 3 bases, with 11 bases left between them. Germline CDR1 is SGDLS and CDR2 is YYNGEE. CDR3: CASSVCASVYEQYF. DNA of the CDR3: TGTGCCAGCAGCGTATGCGCTAGCGTCTACGAGCAGTACTTC.

This chain connects TRBV4-1 to TRBJ1-2; D may be TRBD1 (6 bases). V was pared by 4 bases and J by 8 bases, with 20 bases between. Germline-derived CDR1 and CDR2 are MGHRA and YSYEKL. The length of the CDR3 is 15 residues. CDR3 nucleotides: TGCGCCAGCAGCCCGGGGTTCAGGGGAGATGAAGGCTACACCTTC. Translation gives CASSPGFRGDEGYTF.

This clone was recorded only once. This chain uses TRBV13 with TRBJ2-2; D is possibly TRBD2 (6 bases). CDR1 PRHDT and CDR2 FYEKMQ come from the germline V gene (reference sequence). This CDR3 has 22 residues. The ends were cut back, 2 bases at V and 0 bases at J, with 28 bases in the middle. The chain's CDR3 is CASSLLHGMWGDAAPNTGELFF. The DNA for the CDR3 is TGTGCCAGCAGCTTATTGCATGGCATGTGGGGGGATGCCGCCCCGAACACCGGGGAGCTGTTTTTT.

The V and J genes are TRBV5-1 and TRBJ1-4; 7 positions match TRBD1. CDR3 length equals 14 residues. With 5 bases clipped from V and 1 base from J, the junction kept 2 bases outside the gene matches. The V gene's germline CDR1 is SGHRS and CDR2 YFSETQ. The CDR3 protein is CASSSGGTNEKLFF. The CDR3 DNA is TGCGCCAGCAGTTCAGGGGGAACTAATGAAAAACTGTTTTTT.

The chain links TRBV30 to TRBJ2-1; D uncertain. This CDR3 is 14 amino acids long. V was shortened by 8 bases and J by 3 bases, with 17 bases between the two germline ends. Germline V gene sequence: CDR1 GTSNPN, CDR2 SVGIG (reference sequence). Here the CDR3 DNA reads TGTGCCCTTCGTCACCAGCGCTTCTACAATGAGCAGTTCTTC. Amino acid sequence: CALRHQRFYNEQFF. Variable domain in full (rest from reference TRBV30 and TRBJ2-1): SQTIHQWPATLVQPVGSPLSLECTVEGTSNPNLYWYRQAAGRGLQLLFYSVGIGQISSEVPQNLSASRPQDRQFILSSKKLLLSDSGFYLCALRHQRFYNEQFFGPGTRLTVL.

The rearrangement joins TRBV28 to TRBJ2-1, with D tentatively TRBD2 (6 bases). Germline V gene lookup returns CDR1 MDHEN and CDR2 SYDVKM. This CDR3 region has 16 residues. Trimming took off 6 bases at V and 3 bases at J, with 18 bases between the two ends. CDR3 sequence: CASSRLGDLLYNEQFF. CDR3 nucleotides: TGTGCCAGCAGCAGATTAGGGGACTTGCTCTACAATGAGCAGTTCTTC.